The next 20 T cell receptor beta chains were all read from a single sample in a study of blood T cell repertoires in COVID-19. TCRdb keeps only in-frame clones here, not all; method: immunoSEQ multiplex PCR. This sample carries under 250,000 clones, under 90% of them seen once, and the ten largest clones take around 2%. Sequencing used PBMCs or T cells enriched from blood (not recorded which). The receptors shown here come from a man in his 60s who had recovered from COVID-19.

The CDR3 region is CASSGPLGNTIYF. DNA of the CDR3: TGTGCCAGCTCTGGGCCCCTTGGAAACACCATATATTTT. The chain couples TRBV18 to TRBJ1-3; D remains unclear. V lost 6 bases and J lost 3, with 9 bases in between. Germline loops: CDR1 KGHSH, CDR2 LQKENI. This CDR3 has 13 residues.

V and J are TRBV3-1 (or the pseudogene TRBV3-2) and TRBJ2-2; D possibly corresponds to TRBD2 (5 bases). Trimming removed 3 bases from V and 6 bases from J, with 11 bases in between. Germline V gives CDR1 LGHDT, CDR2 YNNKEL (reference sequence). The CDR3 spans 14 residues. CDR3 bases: TGTGCCAGCAGCCACGGAGAGGGTTCCGGGGAGCTGTTTTTT. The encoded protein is CASSHGEGSGELFF.

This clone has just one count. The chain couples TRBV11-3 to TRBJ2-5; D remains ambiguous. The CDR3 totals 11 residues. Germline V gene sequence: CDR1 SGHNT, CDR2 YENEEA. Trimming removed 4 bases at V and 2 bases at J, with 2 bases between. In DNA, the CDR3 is TGTGCCAGCAGCTCGCAAGAGACCCAGTACTTC. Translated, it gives CASSSQETQYF.

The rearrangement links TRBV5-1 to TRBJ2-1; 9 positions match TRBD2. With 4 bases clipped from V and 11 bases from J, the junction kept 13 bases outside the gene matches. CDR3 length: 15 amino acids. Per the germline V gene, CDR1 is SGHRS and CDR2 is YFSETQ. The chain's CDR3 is CASSPGTSWVEQQFF. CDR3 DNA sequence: TGCGCCAGCAGCCCCGGGACTAGCTGGGTCGAGCAGCAGTTCTTC. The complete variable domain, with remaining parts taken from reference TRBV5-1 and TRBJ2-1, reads KAGVTQTPRYLIKTRGQQVTLSCSPISGHRSVSWYQQTPGQGLQFLFEYFSETQRNKGNFPGRFSGRQFSNSRSEMNVSTLELGDSALYLCASSPGTSWVEQQFFGPGTRLTVL.

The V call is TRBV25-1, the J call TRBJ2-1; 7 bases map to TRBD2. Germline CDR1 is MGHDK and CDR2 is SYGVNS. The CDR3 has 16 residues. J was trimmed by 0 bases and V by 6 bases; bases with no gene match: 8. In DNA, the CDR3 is TGTGCCAGCAGCCGGTGGGGGGGGAGCTCCTACAATGAGCAGTTCTTC. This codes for CASSRWGGSSYNEQFF.

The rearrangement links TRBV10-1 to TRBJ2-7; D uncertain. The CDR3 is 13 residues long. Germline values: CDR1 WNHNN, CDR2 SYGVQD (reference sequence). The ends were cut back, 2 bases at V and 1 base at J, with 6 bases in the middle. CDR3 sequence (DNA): TGCGCCAGCAGTGAGATGAGATCCTACGAGCAGTACTTC. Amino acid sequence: CASSEMRSYEQYF.

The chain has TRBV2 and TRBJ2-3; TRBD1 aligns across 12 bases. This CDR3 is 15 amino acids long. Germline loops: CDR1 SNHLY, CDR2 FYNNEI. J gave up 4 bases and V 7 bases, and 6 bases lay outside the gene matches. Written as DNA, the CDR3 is TGTGCCAGCATGAGGGACAGGGGGCTTTCAGATACGCAGTATTTT. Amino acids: CASMRDRGLSDTQYF. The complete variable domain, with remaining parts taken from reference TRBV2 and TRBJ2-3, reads EPEVTQTPSHQVTQMGQEVILRCVPISNHLYFYWYRQILGQKVEFLVSFYNNEISEKSEIFDDQFSVERPDGSNFTLKIRSTKLEDSAMYFCASMRDRGLSDTQYFGPGTRLTVL.

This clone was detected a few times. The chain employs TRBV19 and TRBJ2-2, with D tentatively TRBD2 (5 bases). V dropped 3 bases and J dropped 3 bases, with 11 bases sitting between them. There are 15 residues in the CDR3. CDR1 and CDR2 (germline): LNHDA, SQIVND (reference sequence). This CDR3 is CASSIRGFDTGELFF. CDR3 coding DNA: TGTGCCAGTAGTATCCGGGGTTTTGACACCGGGGAGCTGTTTTTT.

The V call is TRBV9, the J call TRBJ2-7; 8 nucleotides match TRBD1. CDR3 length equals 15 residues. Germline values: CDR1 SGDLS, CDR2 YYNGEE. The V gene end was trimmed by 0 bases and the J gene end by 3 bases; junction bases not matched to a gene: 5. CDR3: CASSVGQGANYEQYF. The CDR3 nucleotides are TGTGCCAGCAGCGTAGGGCAGGGGGCTAACTACGAGCAGTACTTC.

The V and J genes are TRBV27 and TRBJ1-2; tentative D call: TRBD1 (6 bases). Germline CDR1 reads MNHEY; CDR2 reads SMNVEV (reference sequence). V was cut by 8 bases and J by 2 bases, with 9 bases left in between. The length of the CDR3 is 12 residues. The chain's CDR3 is CASSGGNYGYTF. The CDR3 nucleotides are TGTGCCAGCTCGGGGGGCAACTATGGCTACACCTTC.

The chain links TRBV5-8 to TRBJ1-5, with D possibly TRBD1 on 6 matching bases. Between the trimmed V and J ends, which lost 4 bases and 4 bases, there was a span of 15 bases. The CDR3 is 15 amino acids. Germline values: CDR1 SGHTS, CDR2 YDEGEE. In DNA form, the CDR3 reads TGTGCCAGCAGCAGCAAAGGACAGATAAATCAGCCCCAGCATTTT. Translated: CASSSKGQINQPQHF. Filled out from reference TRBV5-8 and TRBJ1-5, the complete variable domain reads EAGVTQSPTHLIKTRGQQATLRCSPISGHTSVYWYQQALGLGLQFLLWYDEGEERNRGNFPPRFSGRQFPNYSSELNVNALELEDSALYLCASSSKGQINQPQHFGDGTRLSIL.

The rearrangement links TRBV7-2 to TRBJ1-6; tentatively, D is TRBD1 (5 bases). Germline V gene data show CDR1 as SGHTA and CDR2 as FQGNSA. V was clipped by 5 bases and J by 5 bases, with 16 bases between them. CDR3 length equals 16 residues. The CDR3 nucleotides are TGTGCCAGCAGCCCGATGGGCGGGGCGCATAATTCACCCCTCCACTTT. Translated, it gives CASSPMGGAHNSPLHF.

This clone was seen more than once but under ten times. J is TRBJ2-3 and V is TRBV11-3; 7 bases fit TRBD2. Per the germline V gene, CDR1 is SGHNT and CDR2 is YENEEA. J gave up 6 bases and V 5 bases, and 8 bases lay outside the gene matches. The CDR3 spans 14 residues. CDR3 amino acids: CASSPQRAGDTQYF. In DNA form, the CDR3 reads TGTGCCAGCAGCCCACAGAGAGCGGGGGATACGCAGTATTTT.

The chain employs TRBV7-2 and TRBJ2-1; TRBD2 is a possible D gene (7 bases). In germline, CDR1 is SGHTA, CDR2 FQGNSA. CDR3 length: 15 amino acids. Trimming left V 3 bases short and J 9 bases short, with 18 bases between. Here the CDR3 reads CASSFLPRGGGEQFF. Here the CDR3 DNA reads TGTGCCAGCAGCTTCCTTCCCCGGGGAGGGGGTGAGCAGTTCTTC.

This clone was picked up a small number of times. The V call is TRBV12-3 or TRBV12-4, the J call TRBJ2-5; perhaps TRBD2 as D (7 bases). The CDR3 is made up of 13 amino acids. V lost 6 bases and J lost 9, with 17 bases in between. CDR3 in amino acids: CASSWGGGQSQYF. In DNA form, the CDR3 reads TGTGCCAGCAGCTGGGGAGGGGGGCAGTCCCAGTACTTC.

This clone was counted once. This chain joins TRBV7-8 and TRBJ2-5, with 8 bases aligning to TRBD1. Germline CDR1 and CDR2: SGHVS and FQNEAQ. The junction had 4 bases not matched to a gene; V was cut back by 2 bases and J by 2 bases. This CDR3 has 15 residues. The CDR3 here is CASSLPGQEQETQYF. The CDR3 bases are TGTGCCAGCAGCTTACCGGGACAGGAGCAAGAGACCCAGTACTTC. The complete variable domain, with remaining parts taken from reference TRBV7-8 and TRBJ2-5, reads GAGVSQSPRYKVAKRGQDVALRCDPISGHVSLFWYQQALGQGPEFLTYFQNEAQLDKSGLPSDRFFAERPEGSVSTLKIQRTQQEDSAVYLCASSLPGQEQETQYFGPGTRLLVL.

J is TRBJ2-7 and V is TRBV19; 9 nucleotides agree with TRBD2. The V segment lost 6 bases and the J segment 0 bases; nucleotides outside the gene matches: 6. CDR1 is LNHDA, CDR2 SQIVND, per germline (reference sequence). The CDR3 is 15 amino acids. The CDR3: CASSNAGGSSYEQYF. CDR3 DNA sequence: TGTGCCAGTAGCAACGCGGGAGGGAGCTCCTACGAGCAGTACTTC. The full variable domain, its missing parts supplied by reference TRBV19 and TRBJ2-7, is DGGITQSPKYLFRKEGQNVTLSCEQNLNHDAMYWYRQDPGQGLRLIYYSQIVNDFQKGDIAEGYSVSREKKESFPLTVTSAQKNPTAFYLCASSNAGGSSYEQYFGPGTRLTVT.

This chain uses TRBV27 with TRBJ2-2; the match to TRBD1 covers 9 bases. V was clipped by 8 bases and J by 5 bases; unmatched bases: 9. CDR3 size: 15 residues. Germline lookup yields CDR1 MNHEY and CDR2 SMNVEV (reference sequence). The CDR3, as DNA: TGTGCCAGCGGGGCGGACAGGGGAGGAACCGGGGAGCTGTTTTTT. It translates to CASGADRGGTGELFF.

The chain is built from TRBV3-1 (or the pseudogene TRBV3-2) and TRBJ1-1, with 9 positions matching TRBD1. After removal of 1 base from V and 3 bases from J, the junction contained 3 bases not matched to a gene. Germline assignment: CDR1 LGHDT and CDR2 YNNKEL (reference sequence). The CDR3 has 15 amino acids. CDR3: CASSQARDRDTEAFF. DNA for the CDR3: TGTGCCAGCAGCCAAGCCCGGGACAGGGACACTGAAGCTTTCTTT.

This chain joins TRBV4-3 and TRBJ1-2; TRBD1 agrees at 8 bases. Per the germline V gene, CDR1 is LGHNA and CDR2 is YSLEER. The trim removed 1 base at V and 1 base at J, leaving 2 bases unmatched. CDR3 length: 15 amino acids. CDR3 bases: TGCGCCAGCAGCCAAGGGACAGGGATTAACTATGGCTACACCTTC. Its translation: CASSQGTGINYGYTF.